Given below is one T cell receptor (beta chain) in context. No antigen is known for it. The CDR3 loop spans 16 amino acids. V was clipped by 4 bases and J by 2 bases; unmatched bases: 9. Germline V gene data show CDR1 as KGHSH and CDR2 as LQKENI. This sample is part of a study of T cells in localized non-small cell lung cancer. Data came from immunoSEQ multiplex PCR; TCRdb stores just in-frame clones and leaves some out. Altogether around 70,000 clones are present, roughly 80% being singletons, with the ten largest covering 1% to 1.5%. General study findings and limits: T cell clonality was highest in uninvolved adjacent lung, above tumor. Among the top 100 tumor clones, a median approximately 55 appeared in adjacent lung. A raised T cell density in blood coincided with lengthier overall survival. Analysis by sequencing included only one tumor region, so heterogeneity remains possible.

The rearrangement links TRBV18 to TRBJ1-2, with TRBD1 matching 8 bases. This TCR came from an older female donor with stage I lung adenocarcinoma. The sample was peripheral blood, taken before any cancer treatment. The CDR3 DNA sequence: TGTGCCAGCTCACTTGACCCACAGGGGGTAAACTATGGCTACACCTTC. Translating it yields CASSLDPQGVNYGYTF.